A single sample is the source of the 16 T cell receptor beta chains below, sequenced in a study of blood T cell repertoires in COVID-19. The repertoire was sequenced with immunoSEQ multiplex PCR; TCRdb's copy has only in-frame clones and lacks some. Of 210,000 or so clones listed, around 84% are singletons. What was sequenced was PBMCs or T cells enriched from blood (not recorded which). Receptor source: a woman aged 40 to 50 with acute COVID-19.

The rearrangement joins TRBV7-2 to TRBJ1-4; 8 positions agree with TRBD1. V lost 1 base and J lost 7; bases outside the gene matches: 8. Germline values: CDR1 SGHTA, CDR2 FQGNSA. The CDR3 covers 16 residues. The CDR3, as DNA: TGTGCCAGCAGCTTAGATGAAAGACAGGGGACTGAAAAACTGTTTTTT. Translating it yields CASSLDERQGTEKLFF. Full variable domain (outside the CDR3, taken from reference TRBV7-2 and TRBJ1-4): GAGVSQSPSNKVTEKGKDVELRCDPISGHTALYWYRQSLGQGLEFLIYFQGNSAPDKSGLPSDRFSAERTGGSVSTLTIQRTQQEDSAVYLCASSLDERQGTEKLFFGSGTQLSVL.

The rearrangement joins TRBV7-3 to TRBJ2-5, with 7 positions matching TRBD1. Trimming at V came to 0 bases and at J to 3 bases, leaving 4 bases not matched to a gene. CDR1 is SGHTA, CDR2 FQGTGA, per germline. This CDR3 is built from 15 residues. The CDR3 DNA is TGTGCCAGCAGCTTAACGGGACAGAAGGAAGAGACCCAGTACTTC. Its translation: CASSLTGQKEETQYF.

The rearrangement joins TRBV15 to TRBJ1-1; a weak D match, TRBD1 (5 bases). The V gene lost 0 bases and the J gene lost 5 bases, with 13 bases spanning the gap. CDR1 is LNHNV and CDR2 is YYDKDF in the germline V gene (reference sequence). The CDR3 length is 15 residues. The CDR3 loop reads CATSRDPQGGTEAFF. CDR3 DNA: TGTGCCACCAGCAGAGATCCTCAGGGAGGGACTGAAGCTTTCTTT.

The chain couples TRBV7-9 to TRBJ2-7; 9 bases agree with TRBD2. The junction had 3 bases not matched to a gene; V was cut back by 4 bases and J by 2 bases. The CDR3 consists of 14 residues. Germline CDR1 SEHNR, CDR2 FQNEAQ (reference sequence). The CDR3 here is CASSSSGKAYEQYF. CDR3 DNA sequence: TGTGCCAGCAGCTCTAGCGGGAAAGCCTACGAGCAGTACTTC.

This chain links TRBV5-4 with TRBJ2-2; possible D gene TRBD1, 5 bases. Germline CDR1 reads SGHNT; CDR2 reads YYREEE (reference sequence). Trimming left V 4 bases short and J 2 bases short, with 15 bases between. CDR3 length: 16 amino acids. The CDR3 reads CASSTARAFNTGELFF. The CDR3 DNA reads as TGTGCCAGCAGCACCGCCAGGGCCTTTAACACCGGGGAGCTGTTTTTT.

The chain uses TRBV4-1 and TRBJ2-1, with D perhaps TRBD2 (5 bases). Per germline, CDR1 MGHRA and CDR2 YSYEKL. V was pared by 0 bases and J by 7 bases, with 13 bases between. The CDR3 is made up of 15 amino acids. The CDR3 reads CASSQEDPPGNEQFF. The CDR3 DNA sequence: TGCGCCAGCAGCCAAGAAGACCCGCCGGGGAATGAGCAGTTCTTC.

CDR3 sequence (DNA): TGCGCCAGCAGCCAGCCACAAGCTAAGTCTAGCTCAGCGGTTCACGGAGGGCAGTACTTC. Its translation: CASSQPQAKSSSAVHGGQYF. The rearrangement uses TRBV4-3 and TRBJ2-7; D might be TRBD2 (5 bases). V was trimmed by 3 bases and J by 9 bases, leaving 36 bases between them. The CDR3 contains 20 residues. CDR1 and CDR2 from the germline V gene are LGHNA and YSLEER.

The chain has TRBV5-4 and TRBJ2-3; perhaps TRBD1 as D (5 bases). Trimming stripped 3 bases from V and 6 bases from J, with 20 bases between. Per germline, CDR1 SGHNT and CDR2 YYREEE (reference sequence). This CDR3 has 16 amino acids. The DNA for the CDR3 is TGTGCCAGCAGCTCCACCCAATCCCAGGGAACCGATACGCAGTATTTT. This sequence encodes CASSSTQSQGTDTQYF.

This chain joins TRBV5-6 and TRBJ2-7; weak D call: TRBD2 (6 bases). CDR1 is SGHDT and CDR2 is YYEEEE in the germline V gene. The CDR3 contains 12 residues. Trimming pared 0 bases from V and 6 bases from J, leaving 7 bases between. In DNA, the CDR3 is TGTGCCAGCAGCTTGGCAGCGGGCGAGCAGTACTTC. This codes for CASSLAAGEQYF.

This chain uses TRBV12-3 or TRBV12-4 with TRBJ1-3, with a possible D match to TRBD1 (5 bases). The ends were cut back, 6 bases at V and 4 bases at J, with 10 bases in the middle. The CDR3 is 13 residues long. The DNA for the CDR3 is TGTGCCAGCAGCCAGGGTTGGGGAAACACCATATATTTT. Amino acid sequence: CASSQGWGNTIYF.

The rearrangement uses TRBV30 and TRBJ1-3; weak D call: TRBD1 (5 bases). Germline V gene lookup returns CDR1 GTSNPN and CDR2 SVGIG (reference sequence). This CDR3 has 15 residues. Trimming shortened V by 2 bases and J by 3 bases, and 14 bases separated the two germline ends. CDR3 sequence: CAWSPRGRGGNTIYF. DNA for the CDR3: TGTGCCTGGAGTCCGCGGGGGAGGGGTGGAAACACCATATATTTT. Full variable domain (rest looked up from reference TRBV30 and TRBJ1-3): SQTIHQWPATLVQPVGSPLSLECTVEGTSNPNLYWYRQAAGRGLQLLFYSVGIGQISSEVPQNLSASRPQDRQFILSSKKLLLSDSGFYLCAWSPRGRGGNTIYFGEGSWLTVV.

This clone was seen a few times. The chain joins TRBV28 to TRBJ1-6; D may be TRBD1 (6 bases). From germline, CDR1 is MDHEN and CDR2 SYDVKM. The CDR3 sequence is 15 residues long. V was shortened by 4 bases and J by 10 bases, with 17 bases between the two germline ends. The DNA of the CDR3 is TGTGCCAGCAGTTCAACCACGACAGGTTACTCACCCCTCCACTTT. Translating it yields CASSSTTTGYSPLHF.

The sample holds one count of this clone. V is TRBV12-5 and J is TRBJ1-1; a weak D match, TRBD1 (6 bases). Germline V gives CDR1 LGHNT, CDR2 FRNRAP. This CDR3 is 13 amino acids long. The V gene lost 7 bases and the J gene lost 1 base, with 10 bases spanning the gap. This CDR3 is CASAAQGNTEAFF. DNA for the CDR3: TGTGCTAGTGCCGCACAGGGGAACACTGAAGCTTTCTTT. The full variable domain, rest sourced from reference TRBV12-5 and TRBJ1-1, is DARVTQTPRHKVTEMGQEVTMRCQPILGHNTVFWYRQTMMQGLELLAYFRNRAPLDDSGMPKDRFSAEMPDATLATLKIQPSEPRDSAVYFCASAAQGNTEAFFGQGTRLTVV.

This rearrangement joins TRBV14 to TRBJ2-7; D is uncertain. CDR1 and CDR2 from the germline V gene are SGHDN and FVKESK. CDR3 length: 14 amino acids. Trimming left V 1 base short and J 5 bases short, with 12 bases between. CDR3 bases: TGTGCCAGCAGCCAAGTTCAGATCACAGACGAGCAGTACTTC. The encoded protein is CASSQVQITDEQYF.

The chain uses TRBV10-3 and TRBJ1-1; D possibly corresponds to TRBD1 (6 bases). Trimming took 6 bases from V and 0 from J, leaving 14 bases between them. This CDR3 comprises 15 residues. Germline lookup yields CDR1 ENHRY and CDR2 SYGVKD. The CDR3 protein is CAIRQGQNMNTEAFF. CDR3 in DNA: TGTGCCATCAGGCAAGGACAGAACATGAACACTGAAGCTTTCTTT.

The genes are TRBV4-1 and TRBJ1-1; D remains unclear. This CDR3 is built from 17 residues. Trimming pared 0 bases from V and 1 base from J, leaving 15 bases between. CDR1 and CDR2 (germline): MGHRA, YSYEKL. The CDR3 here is CASSQDSGWAANTEAFF. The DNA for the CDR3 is TGCGCCAGCAGCCAAGATTCGGGGTGGGCGGCGAACACTGAAGCTTTCTTT.